This entry lists 23 T cell receptor beta chains sequenced from one sample in a study of blood T cell repertoires in COVID-19. The method was immunoSEQ multiplex PCR; TCRdb's version includes in-frame clones alone and lacks a portion of them. The table shows 250,000 to 350,000 clones, with 80% to 90% occurring only once. Specimen: PBMCs or T cells enriched from blood (not recorded which). The receptor source for this set is a woman in her twenties or thirties who had recovered from COVID-19.

This CDR3 reads CASSRATGPFYGYTF. The DNA of the CDR3 is TGTGCCAGCAGCCGGGCGACAGGACCCTTTTATGGCTACACCTTC. V gene TRBV5-5 combines with J gene TRBJ1-2; D might be TRBD1 (6 bases). Between the trimmed V and J ends, which lost 4 bases and 5 bases, there was a span of 18 bases. The length of the CDR3 is 15 residues. The germline gives CDR1 SGHKS, CDR2 YYEKEE (reference sequence). The full variable domain, with the rest looked up from reference TRBV5-5 and TRBJ1-2, is DAGVTQSPTHLIKTRGQQVTLRCSPISGHKSVSWYQQVLGQGPQFIFQYYEKEERGRGNFPDRFSARQFPNYSSELNVNALLLGDSALYLCASSRATGPFYGYTFGSGTRLTVV.

This sequence joins TRBV5-6 and TRBJ2-5, with 8 positions matching TRBD1. Trimming took 2 bases from V and 2 from J; bases not matched to a gene: 5. The CDR3 consists of 15 residues. In germline, CDR1 is SGHDT, CDR2 YYEEEE. The chain's CDR3 is CASSFRTGLQETQYF. DNA for the CDR3: TGTGCCAGCAGCTTCCGGACAGGGCTACAAGAGACCCAGTACTTC.

This clone was counted a single time. The DNA of the CDR3 is TGTGCCAGCAGTTTATATGGGACAGGGTCCCCAGATACGCAGTATTTT. This gives the protein CASSLYGTGSPDTQYF. This chain links TRBV28 with TRBJ2-3; TRBD1 aligns across 9 bases. The CDR3 loop spans 16 amino acids. The germline V gene encodes CDR1 MDHEN and CDR2 SYDVKM. V shed 1 base, J shed 4 bases, and the junction held 6 bases outside the gene matches.

The chain is built from TRBV19 and TRBJ1-6, with TRBD1 matching 8 bases. The germline V gene has CDR1 LNHDA and CDR2 SQIVND (reference sequence). With V trimmed by 5 bases and J by 5 bases, 5 bases remained unmatched. The CDR3 runs 15 residues. In nucleotides, the CDR3 is TGTGCCAGTAGTCTGGGGACAGGCGATAATTCACCCCTCCACTTT. Translating gives CASSLGTGDNSPLHF.

The chain combines TRBV15 with TRBJ1-5; D possibly corresponds to TRBD1 (5 bases). CDR1 and CDR2 from the germline V gene are LNHNV and YYDKDF (reference sequence). The CDR3 has 15 residues. Trimming stripped 3 bases from V and 3 bases from J, with 12 bases between. The CDR3 is CATSSTQGFNQPQHF. The CDR3 DNA reads as TGTGCCACCAGCAGTACGCAGGGTTTCAATCAGCCCCAGCATTTT.

The chain employs TRBV28 and TRBJ2-1, with 12 nucleotides matching TRBD2. The CDR3 runs 18 residues. The V and J ends lost 4 bases and 3 bases, in that order; junction bases with no gene match: 10. The V gene's germline CDR1 is MDHEN and CDR2 SYDVKM. CDR3: CASSCHNWTSGNYNEQFF. The CDR3 nucleotides read TGTGCCAGCAGTTGCCACAACTGGACTAGCGGGAACTACAATGAGCAGTTCTTC.

This rearrangement joins TRBV10-1 to TRBJ1-5; D ambiguous. The CDR3 has 13 residues. Germline CDR1 is WNHNN and CDR2 is SYGVQD (reference sequence). With 0 bases removed from V and 5 bases from J, the gap between germline ends came to 5 bases. The CDR3 reads CASSESRDQPQHF. CDR3 nucleotide sequence: TGCGCCAGCAGTGAGTCGAGGGATCAGCCCCAGCATTTT.

The chain uses TRBV12-2 and TRBJ1-4; the D call TRBD1 from the table was never checked on the DNA. TRBV12-2 is tagged as a pseudogene. The CDR3 is 17 residues long. The CDR3 DNA follows: TGTGCAAGTCGCCATGACAGCTCCAAAGCTTTAAATGAAAAACTGTTTTTT. Translating gives CASRHDSSKALNEKLFF.

The chain has TRBV2 and TRBJ1-2; 8 nucleotides line up with TRBD1. Germline V gene sequence: CDR1 SNHLY, CDR2 FYNNEI. This CDR3 has 10 residues. V shed 8 bases, J shed 8 bases, and the junction held 1 base outside the gene matches. CDR3 coding DNA: TGTGCCAGCGCAGGGGGCGGCTACACCTTC. Protein sequence: CASAGGGYTF. The complete variable domain, with remaining parts taken from reference TRBV2 and TRBJ1-2, reads EPEVTQTPSHQVTQMGQEVILRCVPISNHLYFYWYRQILGQKVEFLVSFYNNEISEKSEIFDDQFSVERPDGSNFTLKIRSTKLEDSAMYFCASAGGGYTFGSGTRLTVV.

This clone has a single count. V is TRBV6-5 and J is TRBJ1-3, with TRBD1 matching 8 bases. CDR1 is MNHEY and CDR2 is SVGAGI in the germline V gene. The ends lost 6 bases at V and 5 bases at J; junction bases unmatched: 6. This CDR3 is 14 amino acids long. In DNA, the CDR3 is TGTGCCAGCAGAAGGGACAGGACTCGAAACACCATATATTTT. Protein sequence: CASRRDRTRNTIYF.

As to this clone: Being one base from a much bigger clone, this may be a read error. V usage is TRBV10-3 and J usage is TRBJ1-3; D is unresolved. Germline assignment: CDR1 ENHRY and CDR2 SYGVKD. The germline V and J ends were trimmed by 1 base and 0 bases, with 10 bases remaining between them. This CDR3 comprises 16 residues. DNA for the CDR3: TGTGCCATCAGTGAGTTAGGCGGTGACTCTGGAAACACCATATATTTT. Protein: CAISELGGDSGNTIYF.

In this sample, this clone turned up once. This chain connects TRBV2 to TRBJ1-4; 9 bases are a match to TRBD1. This CDR3 has 16 residues. V lost 5 bases and J lost 5; bases outside the gene matches: 9. Germline values: CDR1 SNHLY, CDR2 FYNNEI. This chain's CDR3 is CASSPGTGKRNEKLFF. CDR3 nucleotide sequence: TGTGCCAGCAGTCCCGGGACAGGGAAAAGAAATGAAAAACTGTTTTTT.

In its sample, this clone was seen once. The chain combines TRBV9 with TRBJ2-1, with 8 bases aligning to TRBD1. The CDR3 spans 17 residues. The junction had 12 bases not matched to a gene; V was cut back by 4 bases and J by 3 bases. Germline values: CDR1 SGDLS, CDR2 YYNGEE. Written as DNA, the CDR3 is TGTGCCAGCAGCCCACACCCGGACAGGGCTAACTACAATGAGCAGTTCTTC. Its translation is CASSPHPDRANYNEQFF.

The chain carries TRBV7-6 and TRBJ2-7; TRBD2 is a possible D gene (5 bases). The V gene's germline CDR1 is SGHVS and CDR2 FNYEAQ. CDR3 length: 17 residues. V shed 3 bases and J shed 0 bases, with 18 bases lying between them. CDR3 region: CASSFIGNRESSYEQYF. The CDR3, as DNA: TGTGCCAGCAGCTTTATTGGGAATCGGGAAAGCTCCTACGAGCAGTACTTC.

The chain has TRBV11-2 and TRBJ2-5, with 11 bases that match TRBD2. V gave up 1 base and J gave up 5 bases; unmatched junction bases: 12. CDR3 length: 18 amino acids. CDR1 is SGHAT, CDR2 FQNNGV, per germline. The CDR3 loop is CASSLVGLAGGERETQYF. CDR3 bases: TGTGCCAGCAGCTTAGTAGGGCTAGCGGGAGGCGAGAGGGAGACCCAGTACTTC.

This chain links TRBV28 with TRBJ1-2; 8 positions agree with TRBD1. Germline V CDR1 and CDR2: MDHEN, SYDVKM. Losses at the gene ends were 4 bases for V and 4 bases for J; bases not matched to a gene: 8. The CDR3 has 15 residues. The CDR3 DNA reads as TGTGCCAGCAGTTCAAGGACAGGGAAGATCTATGGCTACACCTTC. Translation gives CASSSRTGKIYGYTF.

The rearrangement uses TRBV20-1 and TRBJ1-1; 9 nucleotides align to TRBD1. The CDR3 extends over 10 amino acids. Germline lookup yields CDR1 DFQATT and CDR2 SNEGSKA (reference sequence). The trim removed 5 bases at V and 10 bases at J, leaving 2 bases unmatched. The CDR3 loop reads CSAETGGAFF. CDR3 DNA sequence: TGCAGTGCTGAGACAGGGGGAGCTTTCTTT.

The chain joins TRBV28 to TRBJ2-7; the D is unclear. Germline V gives CDR1 MDHEN, CDR2 SYDVKM. V dropped 1 base and J dropped 6 bases, with 10 bases sitting between them. The CDR3 is 13 residues long. The CDR3 coding sequence is TGTGCCAGCAGTTTATTAGCTACGGTCGAGCAGTACTTC. This translates into CASSLLATVEQYF. Together with reference TRBV28 and TRBJ2-7, the CDR3 gives the full variable domain: DVKVTQSSRYLVKRTGEKVFLECVQDMDHENMFWYRQDPGLGLRLIYFSYDVKMKEKGDIPEGYSVSREKKERFSLILESASTNQTSMYLCASSLLATVEQYFGPGTRLTVT.

The chain is built from TRBV6-5 and TRBJ1-6; D is perhaps TRBD1 (5 bases). This CDR3 comprises 16 residues. The ends were cut back, 4 bases at V and 7 bases at J, with 17 bases in the middle. In germline, CDR1 is MNHEY, CDR2 SVGAGI. The DNA of the CDR3 is TGTGCCAGCAGTTTTACAGGCTTGCGCCTAAATTCACCCCTCCACTTT. Translated: CASSFTGLRLNSPLHF.

This clone was counted between two and nine times. The chain is built from TRBV6-5 and TRBJ2-1; D is unclear. Germline V gene lookup returns CDR1 MNHEY and CDR2 SVGAGI. The V and J ends lost 6 bases and 4 bases respectively, with 7 bases between them. The CDR3 loop spans 12 amino acids. The CDR3 coding sequence is TGTGCCAGCAGGGCCAGATACAATGAGCAGTTCTTC. This sequence encodes CASRARYNEQFF.

The genes are TRBV10-3 and TRBJ2-1; 15 bases align to TRBD2. The junction had 2 bases not matched to a gene; V was cut back by 0 bases and J by 5 bases. The CDR3 length is 17 residues. CDR1 is ENHRY, CDR2 SYGVKD, per germline. This chain's CDR3 is CAISESGLAGGDNEQFF. CDR3 sequence (DNA): TGTGCCATCAGTGAGTCAGGACTAGCGGGAGGGGACAATGAGCAGTTCTTC.

The chain uses TRBV11-2 and TRBJ2-2; D perhaps matches TRBD2 (6 bases). CDR3 length equals 15 residues. Germline V gene data show CDR1 as SGHAT and CDR2 as FQNNGV. V lost 7 bases and J 5 bases, leaving 17 bases between the germline ends. CDR3 DNA sequence: TGTGCCAGCAATCGGCAGACTAGTAAGACCGGGGAGCTGTTTTTT. Protein: CASNRQTSKTGELFF.

This chain joins TRBV15 and TRBJ2-6, with D possibly TRBD2 on 7 matching bases. Germline V CDR1 and CDR2: LNHNV, YYDKDF (reference sequence). Trimming stripped 8 bases from V and 0 bases from J, with 14 bases between. This CDR3 comprises 16 residues. Here the CDR3 reads CATAGAPYSGANVLTF. The CDR3 DNA follows: TGTGCCACCGCGGGGGCCCCATACTCTGGGGCCAACGTCCTGACTTTC.